Included here is one T cell receptor beta chain sequence, with context. Its antigen is unknown. The record originates from a study of cytomegalovirus exposure and HLA in healthy donors. Regarding the study as a whole: Altogether, some 170 TCR beta chains were recorded as cytomegalovirus-associated.

This PCR relied on a set of 60 Vbeta primers and 13 Jbeta primers. Assay used: immunoSEQ multiplex PCR; TCRdb lists only in-frame clones, some missing. The table records under 200,000 clones, roughly two thirds of them present only once. The germline CDR1 and CDR2 sequences are MGHRA and YSYEKL. The CDR3 totals 17 residues. J gave up 3 bases and V 1 base, and 7 bases lay outside the gene matches. V gene TRBV4-1 combines with J gene TRBJ2-5; 11 nucleotides agree with TRBD2. The receptor's source is a woman aged 25 to 45 in good health and CMV-seronegative. Sequences were obtained from PBMCs. The DNA of the CDR3 is TGCGCCAGCAGCCAAGGTTTGCTAGCGGGAGGTAAAGAGACCCAGTACTTC. This sequence encodes CASSQGLLAGGKETQYF.